This T cell receptor (beta chain) is drawn from a study of T-cell memory formation after mild COVID-19. Study-level background: TCR clustering was largely donor specific.

Constant-segment-primed 5'RACE gave TCR alpha and TCR beta cDNA libraries with sample barcodes and UMIs. One entry per CDR3 protein results from TCRdb running MiXCR on the 5' RACE reads. The sample shows around 450,000 distinct CDR3 sequences, around 19% of them seen only once. This CDR3 region has 18 residues. V dropped 2 bases and J dropped 1 base, with 15 bases sitting between them. Sequencing was performed on PBMCs or a T cell subset sorted from them (not recorded which). The rearrangement joins TRBV12-3 or TRBV12-4 to TRBJ2-6; no reliable D call. This sequence was found in an adult woman who had mild COVID-19 (a few samples of this study predate the infection). Cell type and time point are not known. The CDR3: CASSLTGSGISGANVLTF. The CDR3 DNA reads TGTGCCAGCAGTTTAACCGGGTCCGGAATATCTGGGGCCAACGTCCTGACTTTC.